These T cell receptor beta chains were read from a single sample in a study of regulatory T cells in long-lasting Graves disease. TCRdb re-called the multiplex PCR reads through MiXCR, storing one row per CDR3 protein. Of 600,000 to 800,000 distinct CDR3 sequences in the sample, around 30% were seen once. The source was peripheral blood mononuclear cells (PBMCs), collected when the disease was refractory, from a patient treated with antithyroid drugs. Receptors originate from a female donor with Graves disease. Each CDR3 is given with its conserved first and last residue. The D gene is left open where the match is weak. Size is stated for part of the rows, as once, few or many counts, or as a class when the clone is expanded.

V gene	D gene	clone size	J gene	CDR3 DNA	CDR3 protein
TRBV10-3	NA	few	TRBJ1-1	TGTGCCATCAGTGAGCCGGGGGGGGGTACGAACACTGAAGCTTTCTTT	CAISEPGGGTNTEAFF
TRBV10-1	NA	few	TRBJ1-2	TGCGCCAGCTCTAACGGGGAGCGTGGCTACACCTTC	CASSNGERGYTF
TRBV5-6	NA	NA	TRBJ2-7	TGTGCCAGCAGCCCGGGCGGGGATTCGGACGAGCAGTACTTC	CASSPGGDSDEQYF
TRBV12-3/TRBV12-4	TRBD2	NA	TRBJ2-4	TGTGCCAGCACCGTTAGCGGGAGGGCCGGCATTCAGTACTTC	CASTVSGRAGIQYF
TRBV12-3/TRBV12-4	TRBD1	NA	TRBJ1-2	TGTGCCAGCAGTTTAGGGGCAGGGGGTGTCTTTTACTATGGCTACACCTTC	CASSLGAGGVFYYGYTF
TRBV2	TRBD2	few	TRBJ2-1	TGTGCCAGCATCACCGGCGGGAGTCTTGACAATGAGCAGTTCTTC	CASITGGSLDNEQFF
TRBV3-1	TRBD1	few	TRBJ2-5	TGTGCCAGCACCCGGACCGCCAGGGGGAATCGAGAGACCCAGTACTTC	CASTRTARGNRETQYF
TRBV20-1	NA	few	TRBJ1-5	TGCAGTGCTAACCCCCGTCTAGGGAGCAATCAGCCCCAGCATTTT	CSANPRLGSNQPQHF
TRBV11-2	NA	many	TRBJ1-2	TGTGCCAGCAGCTTAGATCGCCGGGGCTATGGCTACACCTTC	CASSLDRRGYGYTF
TRBV29-1	TRBD1	NA	TRBJ1-5	TGCAGCGTTGTTTATCAGGGGGGTAGCAATCAGCCCCAGCATTTT	CSVVYQGGSNQPQHF
TRBV20-1	TRBD1	NA	TRBJ1-2	TGCAGTGCTAGAGATCCCCCAGGGGGGGGCTACACCTTC	CSARDPPGGGYTF
TRBV27	TRBD1	NA	TRBJ2-5	TGTGCCAGCAGTTTATTCGGGACAGTCCTCCAAGAGACCCAGTACTTC	CASSLFGTVLQETQYF
TRBV20-1	NA	NA	TRBJ1-6	TGCAGTGCTAGAGTTACTCAAGGACGGTATAATTCACCCCTCCACTTT	CSARVTQGRYNSPLHF
TRBV15	NA	NA	TRBJ1-1	TGTGCCACCAGCTTACGGACCGAGTCGAACACTGAAGCTTTCTTT	CATSLRTESNTEAFF
TRBV6-1	TRBD1	many	TRBJ2-7	TGTGCCAGCGGGGGACAGGGGATCGGTGACGAGCAGTACTTC	CASGGQGIGDEQYF
TRBV6-2/TRBV6-3	NA	few	TRBJ1-1	TGTGCCAGCAGTTCCACAGGGCTGGGGGCTGAAGCTTTCTTT	CASSSTGLGAEAFF
TRBV5-1	TRBD2	NA	TRBJ2-7	TGCGCCAGCAGCCTAAGGGACACACTAGCGGATTACTACGAGCAGTACTTC	CASSLRDTLADYYEQYF
TRBV25-1	NA	NA	TRBJ1-5	TGTGCCAGCAGTGAATTAGGGCCCCCTCAGCCCCAGCATTTT	CASSELGPPQPQHF
TRBV6-1	NA	NA	TRBJ1-5	TGTGCCAGCAGTGAAGCATGGGCAGGGGCTCAGCCCCAGCATTTT	CASSEAWAGAQPQHF
TRBV7-2	NA	NA	TRBJ1-4	TGTGCCAGCAGCCCGATCGGGATTACTAATGAAAAACTGTTTTTT	CASSPIGITNEKLFF
TRBV3-1	NA	NA	TRBJ1-4	TGTGCCAGCAGCCAAGCCTCGAGTAATGAAAAACTGTTTTTT	CASSQASSNEKLFF
TRBV6-1	TRBD1	few	TRBJ2-5	TGTGCCAGCAGTGAAGCGTCAGGGGGAAAGACCCAGTACTTC	CASSEASGGKTQYF
TRBV5-1	NA	few	TRBJ1-1	TGCGCCAGCAGCTTAAATCCAGCGAGGACTGAAGCTTTCTTT	CASSLNPARTEAFF
TRBV12-5	NA	many	TRBJ2-7	TGTGCTAGTGGTTCCAGCGGGGACAGCGAGGAGGGGGAAGGCTACGAGCAGTACTTC	CASGSSGDSEEGEGYEQYF
TRBV2	TRBD1	many	TRBJ2-7	TGTGCCAGCAGTGCTAGGACAGGGGCAGAGCAGTACTTC	CASSARTGAEQYF
TRBV20-1	NA	many	TRBJ2-7	TGCAGTGCTAGAGCTCGGGCTTCCTGGGAGCAGTACTTC	CSARARASWEQYF
TRBV10-3	NA	few	TRBJ2-3	TGTGCCACCGCCGGCAGCACAGATACGCAGTATTTT	CATAGSTDTQYF
TRBV24-1	NA	NA	TRBJ1-2	TGTGCCACCAGTGATTTCGGCAGGGCGGGAGGCTACACCTTC	CATSDFGRAGGYTF
TRBV29-1	NA	NA	TRBJ1-2	TGCAGCGTTGAACACGGCTATGGCTACACCTTC	CSVEHGYGYTF
TRBV12-3/TRBV12-4	NA	few	TRBJ1-3	TGTGCCAGCAGTCGCGGGGACTCTGGAAACACCATATATTTT	CASSRGDSGNTIYF
TRBV6-1	TRBD1	few	TRBJ2-5	TGTGCCAGCAGTGCCGGGACAGGGTTTGGGGAGACCCAGTACTTC	CASSAGTGFGETQYF
TRBV12-3/TRBV12-4	NA	many	TRBJ1-2	TGTGCCAGCAGTTTAGGTGGTTTCCCGCGTTGCACCTTC	CASSLGGFPRCTF
TRBV3-1	TRBD1	NA	TRBJ2-7	TGTGCCAGCAGCCGCGGACAGGGAGGACGGTACGAGCAGTACTTC	CASSRGQGGRYEQYF
TRBV7-7	NA	NA	TRBJ2-7	TGTGCCAGCAGCCTAAAGGGAAGCGCCGAGCAGTACTTC	CASSLKGSAEQYF
TRBV12-3/TRBV12-4	NA	NA	TRBJ1-3	TGTGCCAGCAGTTGGGACATCGGAACTGCAGGAAACACCATATATTTT	CASSWDIGTAGNTIYF
TRBV12-3/TRBV12-4	TRBD1	NA	TRBJ1-1	TGTGCCAGCAGACCCGGGACAGCAGAGGCTTTCTTT	CASRPGTAEAFF
TRBV20-1	NA	NA	TRBJ1-1	TGCAGTGCTAGTAGCACCGCCGGCCCTGAAGCTTTCTTT	CSASSTAGPEAFF
TRBV15	TRBD1	few	TRBJ1-2	TGTGCCACCAGCAACGCGGACAGGGGGGCCTATGGCTACACCTTC	CATSNADRGAYGYTF
TRBV7-2	NA	NA	TRBJ1-2	TGTGCCAGCAGCTTACTACCAGACAGCGTCTATGGCTACACCTTC	CASSLLPDSVYGYTF
TRBV27	TRBD2	NA	TRBJ2-2	TGTGCCAGCAGTTTGGTGATTGTAGCGGGTCCTTCGGCCGGGGAGCTGTTTTTT	CASSLVIVAGPSAGELFF
TRBV5-1	NA	NA	TRBJ2-7	TGCGCCAGCAGCAACCCCCGGGACGCGAGGTCCTACGAGCAGTACTTC	CASSNPRDARSYEQYF
TRBV5-6	NA	few	TRBJ1-2	TGTGCCAGCAGCTTTGAACGATTCCCTGGCTACACCTTC	CASSFERFPGYTF
TRBV5-1	NA	NA	TRBJ1-4	TGCGCCAGCAGCCGGCCTGAGGAGGATGAAAAACTGTTTTTT	CASSRPEEDEKLFF
TRBV7-8	TRBD1	few	TRBJ1-1	TGTGCCAGCAGCTTAGAAGGTCGTTCCGGGACAGGGGGCAGGCGCACTGAAGCTTTCTTT	CASSLEGRSGTGGRRTEAFF